This T cell receptor (beta chain) came from a study of graft-versus-host responses after intestinal transplantation (dated by TCRdb to the early 2020s). Some background on the complete study: Multivisceral, liver-intestinal, or isolated intestinal transplants were received by the recipients. All recipients received anti-thymocyte globulin induction followed by maintenance tacrolimus and steroids for two to four years. After intestinal transplantation, graft-versus-host and host-versus-graft alloreactive T cell clones were followed in the graft, circulation and bone marrow using bulk TCR-beta CDR3 sequencing. Alloreactive clones were identified by sequencing pre-transplant mixed lymphocyte reaction products and comparing them with unstimulated pre-transplant donor and recipient T cells. Of the roughly 26 intestinal transplant recipients enrolled in the cohort, one of whom was a retransplant, 3 patients without pretransplant specimens were excluded. Donor T cell macrochimerism was defined as a peak of at least 4% donor T cells among recipient peripheral blood mononuclear cells. Instead of going to the commercial service, samples from a few later patients were sequenced in-house on an Illumina MiSeq and processed with MiXCR. The full study reports these points: Peak levels of circulating GvH clones were associated with declines in HvG clones early after transplant. GvH clones turned up in recipient bone marrow, with some appearing earlier in ileal mucosa or blood, a pattern consistent with an intestinal mucosal origin. Patients with donor T cell macrochimerism had high GvH to HvG T cell clonal ratios in their allografts. The conclusions were limited by the relatively low number and heterogeneity of the intestinal transplant patients.

The library was generated by the immunoSEQ multiplex PCR assay. High-throughput TCR-beta CDR3 sequencing of genomic DNA from most patients was performed by Adaptive Biotechnologies. From the authors' description of their analysis: TCR sequencing data for over 15 patients were retrieved from Adaptive's ImmunoSEQ software; a few other patients were processed with MiXCR and VDJtools. Because the origin of CDR3 nucleotide sequences shared between donor and recipient could not be assigned, those sequences were removed. To count as alloreactive, a clone needed at least 2-fold expansion over unstimulated cells and a minimum CFSE-low frequency of 0.002% (template counts) or 0.001% (read counts). Mappable clones were those detected in sequenced pre-transplant spleen, lymph node, or MLR CFSE-low populations of the donor or recipient. The cumulative frequency of alloreactive clones was calculated as a percentage of all sequences, weighted by copy number. As stored in TCRdb, this immuneACCESS dataset retains in-frame rearrangements with V and J assigned. A fraction of the clones does not appear; measured against another copy, unresolved V genes explain less than half of the discrepancy, and the remainder lacks a known reason. Clone size and V and J calls were adopted from that table, with D and trimming inferred from the DNA. The sample records about 40,000 clones, roughly 89% of which are singletons. Clones ranked in the top ten supply 2% to 2.5% of the sample.

Blood samples were collected up to 4 times in the first month after transplant and then at least monthly when available. Concerning this clone: Its antigen has not been determined. Base-call qualities are not available, and no considerably larger clone is one nucleotide away.

Sequencing was performed on PBMCs, taken approximately 300 days after intestinal transplant. This clonotype was obtained from a human patient who received an intestinal transplant, so some T cells may come from the graft donor.

In nucleotides, the sequence is TGTGCCAGCAGTGAGACAAGCTACGAGCAGTACTTC. The encoded protein is CASSETSYEQYF. The chain is encoded by TRBV25-1 joined to TRBJ2-7; the D gene is not confidently resolved. Counted from cysteine to phenylalanine, this CDR3 has 12 amino acids. CDR3 DNA is the only sequence kept; it has 36 bases, read in frame from the first base. From the germline V gene, CDR1 is MGHDK and CDR2 is SYGVNS. At the junction V is shortened by 3 bases and J by 3 bases, with 6 bases in between.